Listed here are 24 T cell receptor beta chains from one sample, sequenced in a study of cytomegalovirus exposure and HLA in healthy donors (dated by TCRdb to 2015 to 2018). The library relied on the immunoSEQ multiplex PCR assay. The multiplex PCR relied on a mix of 60 forward primers for TCR Vbeta segments and 13 reverse primers for TCR Jbeta segments. In its TCRdb copy, this immuneACCESS table keeps in-frame sequences only and misses some clones. Where compared with another copy, unresolved V genes explain less than half of these, and the others have no known cause. This sample comprises some 130,000 clones, around three quarters of them detected only once. Of the sample, about 2% falls within the top ten clones. What was sequenced was PBMCs. The receptors were gathered from a man aged 18 to 35 in good health and CMV-seronegative.

The chain is built from TRBV2 and TRBJ2-7, with 7 bases that match TRBD2. The trim removed 6 bases at V and 1 base at J, leaving 15 bases unmatched. This CDR3 is 17 amino acids long. Looked up from germline, CDR1 is SNHLY and CDR2 is FYNNEI. The CDR3 here is CASSDPPWAGVSYEQYF. The DNA of the CDR3 is TGTGCCAGCAGCGACCCTCCATGGGCGGGAGTTTCCTACGAGCAGTACTTC. Full variable domain (rest looked up from reference TRBV2 and TRBJ2-7): EPEVTQTPSHQVTQMGQEVILRCVPISNHLYFYWYRQILGQKVEFLVSFYNNEISEKSEIFDDQFSVERPDGSNFTLKIRSTKLEDSAMYFCASSDPPWAGVSYEQYFGPGTRLTVT.

V usage is TRBV15 and J usage is TRBJ2-5, with D possibly being TRBD2 (6 bases). Germline CDR1 LNHNV, CDR2 YYDKDF (reference sequence). Deletions cut 3 bases from V and 5 bases from J, with 16 bases between. The CDR3 is 15 amino acids. CDR3 nucleotides: TGTGCCACCAGCAGCCTAGCGACTAGAACGGAGACCCAGTACTTC. This gives the protein CATSSLATRTETQYF.

V is TRBV5-4 and J is TRBJ2-2; 9 nucleotides align to TRBD2. The CDR3 totals 16 residues. The junction had 10 bases not matched to a gene; V was cut back by 4 bases and J by 6 bases. Per germline, CDR1 SGHNT and CDR2 YYREEE (reference sequence). The CDR3 loop is CASSPPSGGRAGELFF. CDR3 in DNA: TGTGCCAGCAGCCCCCCGTCTGGCGGGAGGGCCGGGGAGCTGTTTTTT.

The rearrangement joins TRBV7-8 to TRBJ2-5; a weak D match, TRBD2 (5 bases). The CDR3 extends over 14 amino acids. V lost 5 bases and J lost 0, with 10 bases in between. Germline assignment: CDR1 SGHVS and CDR2 FQNEAQ. CDR3 nucleotide sequence: TGTGCCAGCAGCCTAGGGAGCAACCAAGAGACCCAGTACTTC. Translating gives CASSLGSNQETQYF.

V usage is TRBV29-1 and J usage is TRBJ2-5; D may be TRBD1 (5 bases). With the DNA end fitting TRBJ2-7 better, the J assignment may be wrong. CDR1 and CDR2 (germline): SQVTM, ANQGSEA. This CDR3 is built from 14 residues. The CDR3: CSVNNGQNSYEQYF. The CDR3 bases are TGCAGCGTTAATAACGGACAAAACTCCTACGAGCAGTACTTC.

The genes are TRBV12-5 and TRBJ2-5; 7 nucleotides match TRBD1. The CDR3 covers 14 residues. The ends lost 3 bases at V and 3 bases at J; junction bases unmatched: 4. Germline CDR1 is LGHNT and CDR2 is FRNRAP. The CDR3 bases are TGTGCTAGTGGTTTAGGGACAGAGAAAGAGACCCAGTACTTC. The encoded protein is CASGLGTEKETQYF.

The table lists this clone with a few counts. V gene TRBV7-9 combines with J gene TRBJ1-3, with D unclear. The CDR3 extends over 14 amino acids. In germline, CDR1 is SEHNR, CDR2 FQNEAQ (reference sequence). Trimming pared 3 bases from V and 0 bases from J, leaving 6 bases between. The CDR3 DNA sequence: TGTGCCAGCAGCTTGGAGGTCTCTGGAAACACCATATATTTT. Encoded protein: CASSLEVSGNTIYF. The full variable domain, completed using reference TRBV7-9 and TRBJ1-3, is DTGVSQNPRHKITKRGQNVTFRCDPISEHNRLYWYRQTLGQGPEFLTYFQNEAQLEKSRLLSDRFSAERPKGSFSTLEIQRTEQGDSAMYLCASSLEVSGNTIYFGEGSWLTVV.

This chain links TRBV5-8 with TRBJ2-5, with D unresolved. Per the germline V gene, CDR1 is SGHTS and CDR2 is YDEGEE. Trimming pared 4 bases from V and 10 bases from J, leaving 5 bases between. This CDR3 is built from 9 residues. CDR3 region: CASSPLQYF. The CDR3 bases are TGTGCCAGCAGCCCCCTCCAGTACTTC.

The J gene is TRBJ2-7, the V gene TRBV28; weak D call: TRBD1 (6 bases). CDR1 and CDR2 from the germline V gene are MDHEN and SYDVKM. The CDR3 consists of 13 residues. V was shortened by 10 bases and J by 0 bases, with 13 bases between the two germline ends. The CDR3 loop is CAITDRNSYEQYF. The CDR3 nucleotides read TGTGCCATTACGGACAGAAACTCCTACGAGCAGTACTTC.

This chain connects TRBV21-1 to TRBJ1-2; TRBD1 reflects the table's D call only, with no check against the DNA. TRBV21-1 is described as a pseudogene. This CDR3 spans 17 amino acids. The CDR3 DNA sequence: TGTGCCAGCAGCAAAGCGCGGCAGGGGGCCTTGAACTATGGCTACACCTTC. Residues: CASSKARQGALNYGYTF.

J is TRBJ1-2 and V is TRBV28; D unresolved. CDR1 and CDR2 (germline): MDHEN, SYDVKM. V was shortened by 3 bases and J by 8 bases, with 13 bases between the two germline ends. The CDR3 is 13 residues long. The CDR3: CASSFSRQRGYTF. The CDR3 DNA is TGTGCCAGCAGTTTCTCGCGGCAGCGAGGCTACACCTTC.

For this clone: The junction departs from germline at one end; a sequencing error may be responsible. This chain joins TRBV7-9 and TRBJ2-2; 12 positions match TRBD2. The CDR3 has 17 residues. Germline CDR1 SEHNR, CDR2 FQNEAQ (reference sequence). The CDR3 nucleotides read TGTTCCAGCAGCCCTCCGACTAGCGGGAGTCTCACCGGGGAGCTGTTTTTT. Amino acid sequence: CSSSPPTSGSLTGELFF.

The CDR3 region has the DNA TGTGCCAGCAGTTTCAGCCAGGGAAACACTGAAGCTTTCTTT. Residues: CASSFSQGNTEAFF. The chain joins TRBV6-6 to TRBJ1-1; D is possibly TRBD1 (5 bases). Germline values: CDR1 MNHNY, CDR2 SVGAGI (reference sequence). This CDR3 is 14 amino acids long. V dropped 4 bases and J dropped 2 bases, with 11 bases sitting between them.

J is TRBJ1-2 and V is TRBV19, with a weak D call TRBD1 (6 bases). Germline V gives CDR1 LNHDA, CDR2 SQIVND (reference sequence). The CDR3 loop spans 14 amino acids. The V and J ends lost 4 bases and 3 bases respectively, with 12 bases between them. CDR3 region: CASSTLQGYYGYTF. The CDR3 nucleotides are TGTGCCAGTAGTACTCTACAGGGTTACTATGGCTACACCTTC.

The chain combines TRBV11-2 with TRBJ1-1; TRBD1 agrees at 8 bases. Germline loops: CDR1 SGHAT, CDR2 FQNNGV. CDR3 size: 14 residues. The V gene end was trimmed by 5 bases and the J gene end by 0 bases; junction bases not matched to a gene: 2. CDR3 sequence: CASSKDRVNTEAFF. DNA of the CDR3: TGTGCCAGCAGCAAGGACAGGGTGAACACTGAAGCTTTCTTT.

This sequence joins TRBV6-1 and TRBJ1-2; TRBD1 is a possible D gene (5 bases). The CDR3 sequence is 14 residues long. Germline assignment: CDR1 MNHNS and CDR2 SASEGT. Trimming took off 6 bases at V and 7 bases at J, with 18 bases between the two ends. The DNA of the CDR3 is TGTGCCAGCAGCCTTGGGGGAGGGAGCCCTGGCTACACCTTC. It encodes CASSLGGGSPGYTF.

The chain links TRBV18 to TRBJ1-3, with D unclear. CDR1 and CDR2 from the germline V gene are KGHSH and LQKENI. The CDR3 extends over 14 amino acids. V lost 2 bases to trimming and J lost 3 bases, with 8 bases between them. The CDR3 protein is CASSPEGLGNTIYF. CDR3 nucleotides: TGTGCCAGCTCACCAGAGGGTCTTGGAAACACCATATATTTT.

The chain couples TRBV9 to TRBJ1-4, with D perhaps matching TRBD1 (6 bases). Germline V gives CDR1 SGDLS, CDR2 YYNGEE. This CDR3 is built from 14 residues. V lost 0 bases to trimming and J lost 8 bases, with 11 bases between them. The CDR3 sequence is CASSVDQRGEKLFF. The DNA of the CDR3 is TGTGCCAGCAGCGTAGACCAAAGGGGGGAAAAACTGTTTTTT. Full variable domain (outside the CDR3, taken from reference TRBV9 and TRBJ1-4): DSGVTQTPKHLITATGQRVTLRCSPRSGDLSVYWYQQSLDQGLQFLIQYYNGEERAKGNILERFSAQQFPDLHSELNLSSLELGDSALYFCASSVDQRGEKLFFGSGTQLSVL.

V and J are TRBV15 and TRBJ2-1, with 11 bases fitting TRBD2. CDR1 and CDR2 (germline): LNHNV, YYDKDF (reference sequence). This CDR3 spans 15 amino acids. The junction had 0 bases not matched to a gene; V was cut back by 5 bases and J by 0 bases. CDR3 in amino acids: CATSGTSGSYNEQFF. CDR3 bases: TGTGCCACCAGCGGGACTAGCGGCTCCTACAATGAGCAGTTCTTC.

CDR3 sequence (DNA): TGTGCCAGCAGTTTAGGACAGGGGGCCATCGTCGAGCAGTACTTC. Its protein is CASSLGQGAIVEQYF. The chain recombines TRBV28 with TRBJ2-7; 11 nucleotides agree with TRBD1. The CDR3 has 15 residues. Germline V gene sequence: CDR1 MDHEN, CDR2 SYDVKM. The V and J ends lost 2 bases and 6 bases, in that order; junction bases with no gene match: 6.

The chain links TRBV5-1 to TRBJ2-7; TRBD2 aligns across 8 bases. V dropped 3 bases and J dropped 6; count of bases not matched to a gene: 11. Germline V lookup: CDR1 SGHRS, CDR2 YFSETQ. This CDR3 has 15 amino acids. CDR3 DNA: TGCGCCAGCAGCTCAGATAGCGGGAAAAAGAGCGAGCAGTACTTC. Protein: CASSSDSGKKSEQYF.

The chain links TRBV6-1 to TRBJ2-5; 7 bases map to TRBD1. The J segment lost 3 bases and the V segment lost 5 bases, leaving 9 bases of the junction unmatched. The CDR3 spans 15 residues. The germline gives CDR1 MNHNS, CDR2 SASEGT. The CDR3 here is CASSPRRGTEETQYF. The DNA for the CDR3 is TGTGCCAGCAGTCCACGAAGGGGGACAGAAGAGACCCAGTACTTC.

The rearrangement joins TRBV7-2 to TRBJ2-5; the D gene is possibly TRBD2 (5 bases). CDR3 length equals 15 residues. Germline CDR1 is SGHTA and CDR2 is FQGNSA. The V gene lost 3 bases and the J gene lost 5 bases, with 16 bases spanning the gap. The CDR3, as DNA: TGTGCCAGCAGCTTGTCACGGGGTGGGAGTGAGACCCAGTACTTC. It translates to CASSLSRGGSETQYF.

The chain links TRBV18 to TRBJ2-3; the match to TRBD2 covers 7 bases. Germline CDR1 reads KGHSH; CDR2 reads LQKENI. V lost 1 base to trimming and J lost 5 bases; unmatched junction nucleotides: 6. The CDR3 totals 15 residues. The CDR3 reads CASSPRGGREDTQYF. The CDR3 DNA sequence: TGTGCCAGCTCACCACGAGGCGGGAGAGAAGATACGCAGTATTTT.